The 17 T cell receptor beta chains in this list originate from one sample, sequenced in a study of T cell changes during pregnancy in multiple sclerosis (dated by TCRdb to about 2019). Libraries were prepared through the immunoSEQ multiplex PCR assay. TCRdb took over this immuneACCESS table, retaining in-frame rearrangements with V and J assigned. Such tables are incomplete; in checked studies, under half of the missing clones stem from an unresolved V gene, and the remainder is unexplained. Across this sample there are tens of thousands of clones, with about nine tenths seen only once. The top ten clonotypes cover around 0.27% of the sample. The starting material was CD4+ T cells from peripheral blood mononuclear cells, obtained in the second trimester of pregnancy. These receptors came from a female donor with multiple sclerosis, enrolled in a pregnancy study.

The chain is built from TRBV7-6 and TRBJ2-1; the D is unclear. V gave up 1 base and J gave up 7 bases, with 11 bases separating them. CDR1 and CDR2 from the germline V gene are SGHVS and FNYEAQ. The CDR3 has 14 residues. The CDR3 coding sequence is TGTGCCAGCAGCTTAGGGCAGGCGAGTAATGAGCAGTTCTTC. Residues: CASSLGQASNEQFF.

The rearrangement uses TRBV5-1 and TRBJ2-1; 8 bases agree with TRBD1. The CDR3 is 17 residues long. CDR1 and CDR2 (germline): SGHRS, YFSETQ. The trim removed 2 bases at V and 7 bases at J, leaving 14 bases unmatched. CDR3 region: CASSFRHGRTGRNEQFF. In DNA form, the CDR3 reads TGCGCCAGCAGCTTCAGGCACGGCCGGACAGGGAGGAATGAGCAGTTCTTC.

V usage is TRBV18 and J usage is TRBJ2-2, with TRBD1 as a possible D gene (5 bases). V shed 0 bases and J shed 1 base, with 12 bases lying between them. The length of the CDR3 is 17 residues. Germline values: CDR1 KGHSH, CDR2 LQKENI. The CDR3 bases are TGTGCCAGCTCACCACCGAATCAGGGTCAGAACACCGGGGAGCTGTTTTTT. Its translation: CASSPPNQGQNTGELFF.

The chain has TRBV7-9 and TRBJ1-2, with TRBD1 matching over 7 bases. The CDR3 has 13 residues. J gave up 2 bases and V 5 bases, and 2 bases lay outside the gene matches. Germline lookup yields CDR1 SEHNR and CDR2 FQNEAQ (reference sequence). CDR3 in DNA: TGTGCCAGCAGCAGGGACAGAAACTATGGCTACACCTTC. Translating gives CASSRDRNYGYTF.

The chain recombines TRBV5-4 with TRBJ2-2, with 11 bases that match TRBD2. This CDR3 is built from 16 residues. CDR1 is SGHNT, CDR2 YYREEE, per germline (reference sequence). Trimming at V came to 1 base and at J to 5 bases, leaving 4 bases not matched to a gene. The CDR3 coding sequence is TGTGCCAGCAGCTTGCTAGCGGGGGGCGGAACCGGGGAGCTGTTTTTT. It specifies CASSLLAGGGTGELFF.

V is TRBV2 and J is TRBJ1-2; D call uncertain. The CDR3 contains 15 residues. CDR1 SNHLY and CDR2 FYNNEI come from the germline V gene. V lost 8 bases, J lost 0 bases, and 16 bases lay in between. This CDR3 is CASEAVGGANYGYTF. In nucleotides, the CDR3 is TGTGCCAGCGAGGCGGTAGGCGGAGCTAACTATGGCTACACCTTC. Filled out from reference TRBV2 and TRBJ1-2, the complete variable domain reads EPEVTQTPSHQVTQMGQEVILRCVPISNHLYFYWYRQILGQKVEFLVSFYNNEISEKSEIFDDQFSVERPDGSNFTLKIRSTKLEDSAMYFCASEAVGGANYGYTFGSGTRLTVV.

The V and J genes are TRBV19 and TRBJ1-5, with 8 nucleotides matching TRBD1. Germline V gene sequence: CDR1 LNHDA, CDR2 SQIVND (reference sequence). V was pared by 9 bases and J by 3 bases, with 7 bases of the junction left unmatched. The CDR3 totals 14 residues. This CDR3 is CARGTGRNNQPQHF. The DNA of the CDR3 is TGTGCCAGGGGGACAGGCCGGAACAATCAGCCCCAGCATTTT.

The chain has TRBV5-8 and TRBJ2-5; D may be TRBD2 (6 bases). Germline V CDR1 and CDR2: SGHTS, YDEGEE. V gave up 4 bases and J gave up 4 bases, with 23 bases separating them. This CDR3 comprises 17 residues. Here the CDR3 DNA reads TGTGCCAGCAGCCCCTCTGGTGGGGGGTACACTCGAGAGACCCAGTACTTC. Translation: CASSPSGGGYTRETQYF.

In this sample, this clone turned up a few times. V gene TRBV15 combines with J gene TRBJ1-6; 7 positions agree with TRBD1. With 8 bases clipped from V and 7 bases from J, the junction kept 17 bases outside the gene matches. This CDR3 contains 17 residues. From germline, CDR1 is LNHNV and CDR2 YYDKDF (reference sequence). CDR3 coding DNA: TGTGCCACCCAAGGGTCGAAAGGGGGCCCGTGGAATTCACCCCTCCACTTT. It yields the protein CATQGSKGGPWNSPLHF.

V gene TRBV5-1 combines with J gene TRBJ1-4; D is undetermined. V was trimmed by 4 bases and J by 6 bases, leaving 13 bases between them. The germline CDR1 and CDR2 sequences are SGHRS and YFSETQ. CDR3 length: 14 amino acids. The chain's CDR3 is CASSAREHDEKLFF. DNA for the CDR3: TGCGCCAGCAGCGCTCGGGAGCATGATGAAAAACTGTTTTTT.

The V gene is TRBV6-5, the J gene TRBJ1-1; D remains unclear. V lost 0 bases to trimming and J lost 3 bases, with 11 bases between them. CDR1 and CDR2 (germline): MNHEY, SVGAGI. CDR3 length equals 15 residues. This CDR3 is CASSYSRVGYTEAFF. In DNA form, the CDR3 reads TGTGCCAGCAGTTACTCGAGGGTGGGGTACACTGAAGCTTTCTTT.

The chain joins TRBV7-2 to TRBJ1-5, with a tentative D call TRBD1 (5 bases). Trimming shortened V by 2 bases and J by 7 bases, and 9 bases separated the two germline ends. The V gene's germline CDR1 is SGHTA and CDR2 FQGNSA. The CDR3 length is 13 residues. The CDR3 bases are TGTGCCAGCAGCTTACAGGGAGGGCAGCCCCAGCATTTT. Translated, it gives CASSLQGGQPQHF.

The chain has TRBV5-6 and TRBJ1-1; 7 bases line up with TRBD1. CDR3 length: 12 residues. From germline, CDR1 is SGHDT and CDR2 YYEEEE. The ends lost 4 bases at V and 9 bases at J; junction bases unmatched: 6. CDR3 in amino acids: CASSQWDSQAFF. In DNA form, the CDR3 reads TGTGCCAGCAGCCAATGGGACAGCCAAGCTTTCTTT.

This sequence joins TRBV10-1 and TRBJ2-5; 8 nucleotides align to TRBD1. CDR1 is WNHNN, CDR2 SYGVQD, per germline (reference sequence). The CDR3 has 15 residues. With 2 bases clipped from V and 7 bases from J, the junction kept 9 bases outside the gene matches. The DNA for the CDR3 is TGCGCCAGCAGTGAGGCGACAGGGGAAGACGCGACCCAGTACTTC. Translating it yields CASSEATGEDATQYF.

The chain employs TRBV5-1 and TRBJ2-7; 7 bases agree with TRBD2. The V and J ends lost 0 bases and 1 base, in that order; junction bases with no gene match: 1. This CDR3 has 14 residues. Germline values: CDR1 SGHRS, CDR2 YFSETQ. The CDR3 DNA reads as TGCGCCAGCAGCTTGGTCGGGGGGTCCTACGAGCAGTACTTC. Translated, it gives CASSLVGGSYEQYF.

This clone was seen once. V gene TRBV18 combines with J gene TRBJ2-1, with 10 nucleotides matching TRBD2. CDR1 is KGHSH and CDR2 is LQKENI in the germline V gene. V shed 0 bases, J shed 2 bases, and the junction held 4 bases outside the gene matches. The CDR3 contains 17 residues. The CDR3 sequence: CASSPPTAGGPYNEQFF. The CDR3 DNA follows: TGTGCCAGCTCACCACCGACAGCGGGGGGGCCCTACAATGAGCAGTTCTTC.

The chain carries TRBV10-2 and TRBJ1-3; TRBD1 agrees at 7 bases. Losses at the gene ends were 5 bases for V and 4 bases for J; bases not matched to a gene: 2. Germline loops: CDR1 WSHSY, CDR2 SAAADI. This CDR3 comprises 13 residues. DNA for the CDR3: TGCGCCAGCAGTCAGGGGGAAGGAAACACCATATATTTT. Its translation is CASSQGEGNTIYF.